The next 8 T cell receptor beta chains were all read from a single sample in a study of blood T cell repertoires in COVID-19 (dated by TCRdb to about 2020). To prepare the library, the immunoSEQ multiplex PCR assay was applied. TCRdb provides this immuneACCESS table in a form limited to in-frame rearrangements. Some clones are lacking; in checked studies, under half of them reflect an unresolved V gene, and why the rest are absent is not known. This sample gives roughly 70,000 clones in total; around 70% of them show up just once. The ten most abundant clones make up under 25% of the sample. Material for sequencing was peripheral blood. Receptors originate from a man between 65 and 85 years old with acute or convalescent COVID-19.

In this sample, this clone turned up a few times. CDR3 bases: TGTGCCAGCAGCCAACCGGGACTAGTAAACGAGCAGTACTTC. Translating gives CASSQPGLVNEQYF. The chain is built from TRBV14 and TRBJ2-7; TRBD2 matches 8 bases. V gave up 2 bases and J gave up 5 bases; unmatched junction bases: 5. The germline CDR1 and CDR2 sequences are SGHDN and FVKESK. The CDR3 is 14 amino acids.

This clone was seen only once. The J gene is TRBJ1-1, the V gene TRBV10-1; TRBD1 agrees at 10 bases. Germline V CDR1 and CDR2: WNHNN, SYGVQD (reference sequence). Losses at the gene ends were 4 bases for V and 3 bases for J; bases not matched to a gene: 2. The CDR3 spans 14 residues. The CDR3 nucleotides are TGCGCCAGCAGTGGGGGACAGGGGCACACTGAAGCTTTCTTT. Residues: CASSGGQGHTEAFF.

The rearrangement joins TRBV18 to TRBJ2-3; no definite D call. The CDR3 covers 13 residues. With 0 bases removed from V and 6 bases from J, the gap between germline ends came to 7 bases. The germline CDR1 and CDR2 sequences are KGHSH and LQKENI. The CDR3, as DNA: TGTGCCAGCTCACCACCGGCGGCGGATACGCAGTATTTT. Translated, it gives CASSPPAADTQYF.

DNA for the CDR3: TGCAGCGGTACAGCTTTAGGCAATCAGCCCCAGCATTTT. Protein sequence: CSGTALGNQPQHF. The chain recombines TRBV29-1 with TRBJ1-5; D uncertain. V was clipped by 7 bases and J by 2 bases, with 12 bases between them. The germline V gene encodes CDR1 SQVTM and CDR2 ANQGSEA. The CDR3 totals 13 residues.

The chain links TRBV20-1 to TRBJ1-2; D unclear. Looked up from germline, CDR1 is DFQATT and CDR2 is SNEGSKA (reference sequence). Deletions cut 3 bases from V and 8 bases from J, with 13 bases between. The CDR3 covers 12 residues. The DNA for the CDR3 is TGCAGTGCTAGTCTGGGAGGAAGCGGCTACACCTTC. This encodes CSASLGGSGYTF.

Written as DNA, the CDR3 is TGTGCCAGCTCACCGAAGGGACAGGTGGCCCAGTACTTC. Translation gives CASSPKGQVAQYF. The chain couples TRBV18 to TRBJ2-7, with 8 bases fitting TRBD1. CDR3 length: 13 amino acids. V was pared by 3 bases and J by 10 bases, with 8 bases of the junction left unmatched. The germline V gene has CDR1 KGHSH and CDR2 LQKENI.

As DNA, the CDR3 is TGTGCCAGCAGCCCTGCTAGCGGGACATACAATGAGCAGTTCTTC. This translates into CASSPASGTYNEQFF. This chain joins TRBV27 and TRBJ2-1, with TRBD2 identical over 9 bases. Germline V CDR1 and CDR2: MNHEY, SMNVEV (reference sequence). The CDR3 contains 15 residues. The ends lost 6 bases at V and 4 bases at J; junction bases unmatched: 7.

This rearrangement joins TRBV5-1 to TRBJ1-2; D is perhaps TRBD1 (5 bases). The CDR3 consists of 16 residues. Trimming pared 4 bases from V and 0 bases from J, leaving 16 bases between. CDR1 is SGHRS and CDR2 is YFSETQ in the germline V gene. The CDR3 spells CASSPRHGGPNYGYTF. The DNA of the CDR3 is TGCGCCAGCAGCCCGCGACACGGGGGACCTAACTATGGCTACACCTTC. The complete variable domain, with remaining parts taken from reference TRBV5-1 and TRBJ1-2, reads KAGVTQTPRYLIKTRGQQVTLSCSPISGHRSVSWYQQTPGQGLQFLFEYFSETQRNKGNFPGRFSGRQFSNSRSEMNVSTLELGDSALYLCASSPRHGGPNYGYTFGSGTRLTVV.